The entry below describes one TCR beta chain. The antigen this receptor binds is unknown. Qualities for individual bases were not recorded, and no much larger clone is one base off. This sample was taken from a study of T cell responses to AZD1222 COVID-19 vaccine listed by TCRdb under 2021. At the level of the whole study: Because spike-specific TCR depth and breadth did not differ between the two schedules, AZD1222 recipients who got a second dose at roughly 4 weeks were pooled with those who got a second dose at roughly 12 weeks. TCR sequencing was performed for 233 trial participants, of whom some 200 were given two doses of AZD1222 and some 26 were given two doses of MenACWY control vaccine. Enrollment into the trials was organized by age into subgroups of 18-55, 56-69 and 70-plus years, and those subgroups contained around 150, 28 and 57 TCR-sequenced participants, respectively. Study-wide conclusions, independent of this receptor: In the small 56-69-year group, the increase in depth fell short of significance, most likely because of low power. CD4 TCRs associated with the vaccine covered the entire spike protein, and the dominant responses were in regions 160-218 and 743-854. Participants were mostly white British and included more females than males, and it was suggested by the authors that clonal diversity may have been underestimated. Only five to seven AZD1222 recipients were SARS-CoV-2 seropositive at baseline, limiting conclusions about previously exposed vaccinees. After two AZD1222 doses, spike-specific TCR breadth and depth were significantly higher than at day 0 and than in MenACWY recipients. Reportedly, close to half of the unique spike-specific TCRs recognized epitopes lying outside the regions that are mutated in the B.1.351 and B.1.1.7 variants. No day 14 peak-response samples were available, so repertoires were characterized only after the peak T cell response.

Germline trimming: 2 bases from V, 3 bases from J; junction bases outside gene matches: 4. CDR1 is given as KGHDR and CDR2 as SFDVKD, both from the germline V gene. Including the terminal cysteine and phenylalanine, the CDR3 comprises 15 residues. Kept here is only the CDR3 DNA, which spans 45 bases and is read in frame from base 1. The CDR3 regions of human TCRbeta chains were analyzed by immunosequencing. Under the source paper's analysis protocol: TCRs in the repertoires were matched against a reference library of SARS-CoV-2-specific TCRs that had been generated with the MIRA antigen-specificity platform. Breadth was defined as the fraction of unique TCRs that were SARS-CoV-2-associated, and depth was defined as the fraction of total T cells that were SARS-CoV-2-associated. Using the MIRA data, every spike-specific TCR was mapped to the spike region that the TCR reacted to and assigned to either a CD4 or a CD8 class. Log10-transformed breadth and depth values were compared by one-way ANOVA with Sidak's multiple comparisons tests. Here the immuneACCESS table is served through TCRdb, limited to in-frame sequences with V and J called. Missing clones are a known gap in these copies; in checked studies unresolved V genes cover under half, and the rest lacks a known reason. V, J and clone size are those of that table, while D and trimming were read from the DNA. Across this sample there are fewer than 150,000 clones, with approximately 90% seen only once. The ten largest clones represent roughly 3.1% of the sample.

The time point label for this specimen denotes: baseline before first vaccination. Vaccinee samples were obtained from the UK trials COV001 and COV002, which included a single-blind randomized controlled phase 2/3 trial of AZD1222 (ChAdOx1 nCoV-19) in healthy adults. Trial participant PBMC samples were collected at day 0 and day 28 after the second dose for TCRbeta chain sequencing. Specimen: peripheral blood, collected on day 0 of AZD1222 vaccination. The chain links TRBV24-1 with TRBJ2-7, and TRBD1 matches 9 of the central bases. The sequence derives from an adult in good health. The sequenced DNA is TGTGCCACCAGTGATTCCGGGACAGGGTACTACGAGCAGTACTTC. It translates as CATSDSGTGYYEQYF.